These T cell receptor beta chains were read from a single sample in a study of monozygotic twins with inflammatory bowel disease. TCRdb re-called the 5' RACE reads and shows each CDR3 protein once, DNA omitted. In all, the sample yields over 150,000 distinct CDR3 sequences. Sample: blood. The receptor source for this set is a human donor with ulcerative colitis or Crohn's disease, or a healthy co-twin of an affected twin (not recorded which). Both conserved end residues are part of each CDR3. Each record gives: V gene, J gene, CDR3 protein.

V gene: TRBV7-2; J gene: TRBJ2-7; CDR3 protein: CASSLLQGTYEQYF
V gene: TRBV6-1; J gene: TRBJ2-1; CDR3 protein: CASSPPHLRQGSYNEQFF
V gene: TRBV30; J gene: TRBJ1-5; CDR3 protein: CAWREPGFRNQPQHF
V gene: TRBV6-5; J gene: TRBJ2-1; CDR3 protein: CASSFETGGYNEQFF
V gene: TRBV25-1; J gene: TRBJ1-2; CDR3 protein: CASSSRGRYGYTF
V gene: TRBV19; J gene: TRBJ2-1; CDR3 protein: CASSNGRALYNEQFF
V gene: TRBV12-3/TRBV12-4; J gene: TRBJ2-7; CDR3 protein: CASRLAGGTYEQYF
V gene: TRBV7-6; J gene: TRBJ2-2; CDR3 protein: CASSQRLAGGTGELFF
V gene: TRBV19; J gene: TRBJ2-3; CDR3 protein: CASSTLAGVSDTQYF
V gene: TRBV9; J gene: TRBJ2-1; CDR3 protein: CASSSGMGGYNEQFF
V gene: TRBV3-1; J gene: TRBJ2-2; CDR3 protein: CASSPRLAGVANTGELFF
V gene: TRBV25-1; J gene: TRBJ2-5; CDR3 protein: CASSEPSGAGETQYF
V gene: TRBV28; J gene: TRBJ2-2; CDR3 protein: CASSTTGFGGFTGELFF
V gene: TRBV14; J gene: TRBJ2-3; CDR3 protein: CASSQYPEGGHPGDTQYF
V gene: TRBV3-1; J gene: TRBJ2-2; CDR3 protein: CASSRGEGTNTGELFF
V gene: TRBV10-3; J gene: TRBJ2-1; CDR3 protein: CAISMTSGRDNEQFF
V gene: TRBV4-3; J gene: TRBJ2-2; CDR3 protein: CASSRRGEAGELFF
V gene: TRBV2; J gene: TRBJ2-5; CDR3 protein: CASSDGGASGQETQYF
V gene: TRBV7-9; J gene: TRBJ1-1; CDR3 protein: CASVGEMTEAFF